The 24 T cell receptor beta chains below come from one sample, sequenced in a study of T-cell memory formation after mild COVID-19. TCRdb itself ran the 5' RACE reads through MiXCR, one entry per CDR3 protein. Of under 150,000 distinct CDR3 sequences listed, about 20% are singletons. Sample: PBMCs or a T cell subset sorted from them (not recorded which). The source of these receptors is a man younger than 30 who had mild COVID-19 (a few samples of this study predate the infection). Cell type and time point are not known.

This clonotype was counted a few times. The V call is TRBV20-1, the J call TRBJ1-2; TRBD1 aligns across 10 bases. The CDR3 runs to 11 residues. Germline CDR1 reads DFQATT; CDR2 reads SNEGSKA (reference sequence). After removal of 6 bases from V and 8 bases from J, the junction contained 3 bases not matched to a gene. The CDR3 protein is CSARQGAGYTF. CDR3 DNA: TGCAGTGCCAGACAGGGGGCGGGCTACACCTTC.

The V call is TRBV20-1, the J call TRBJ1-1; D unresolved. With 4 bases removed from V and 0 bases from J, the gap between germline ends came to 15 bases. CDR3 length: 15 amino acids. The germline V gene has CDR1 DFQATT and CDR2 SNEGSKA (reference sequence). The CDR3 DNA reads TGCAGTGCTACGGCGTTTTTGGCCATGAACACTGAAGCTTTCTTT. It specifies CSATAFLAMNTEAFF.

V and J are TRBV15 and TRBJ2-5; 9 nucleotides match TRBD1. CDR3 length: 15 amino acids. Germline CDR1 and CDR2: LNHNV and YYDKDF (reference sequence). The V and J ends lost 3 bases and 6 bases, in that order; junction bases with no gene match: 8. CDR3 nucleotide sequence: TGTGCCACCAGCAGGCCGATAGGGACAGGGAAGACCCAGTACTTC. It translates to CATSRPIGTGKTQYF.

The CDR3 DNA reads TGCGCCAGCACAGGGCGGAGCACAGATACGCAGTATTTT. As protein: CASTGRSTDTQYF. J is TRBJ2-3 and V is TRBV4-1; D might be TRBD1 (5 bases). Trimming shortened V by 7 bases and J by 0 bases, and 8 bases separated the two germline ends. In germline, CDR1 is MGHRA, CDR2 YSYEKL. This CDR3 comprises 13 residues.

The rearrangement uses TRBV20-1 and TRBJ2-7, with 9 bases identical to TRBD2. V gave up 2 bases and J gave up 1 base; unmatched junction bases: 6. Germline CDR1 reads DFQATT; CDR2 reads SNEGSKA (reference sequence). The CDR3 length is 15 residues. The CDR3 nucleotides are TGCAGTGCTAGATCCCGGCGGGGGGGATCCTACGAGCAGTACGTC. Residues: CSARSRRGGSYEQYV.

V is TRBV6-5 and J is TRBJ2-1; 9 bases are shared with TRBD1. Germline V gene sequence: CDR1 MNHEY, CDR2 SVGAGI. Trimming cost V 5 bases and J 4 bases; bases outside gene matches: 12. This CDR3 comprises 17 residues. The CDR3 nucleotides are TGTGCCAGCAGTCTCTCCGACACGGGACAGGGTTACAATGAGCAGTTCTTC. Its translation: CASSLSDTGQGYNEQFF.

In this sample, this clonotype turned up a few times. V is TRBV20-1 and J is TRBJ1-1, with unresolved D. The ends were cut back, 3 bases at V and 0 bases at J, with 8 bases in the middle. Germline CDR1 DFQATT, CDR2 SNEGSKA (reference sequence). CDR3 length: 13 residues. The CDR3 reads CSARTWMNTEAFF. In DNA form, the CDR3 reads TGCAGTGCTAGGACTTGGATGAACACTGAAGCTTTCTTT.

Only a few counts were recorded for this clonotype. In nucleotides, the CDR3 is TGTGCCATCAGTGAGTCGAGAGGGACTGTAGAAAAACTGTTTTTT. It codes for CAISESRGTVEKLFF. V gene TRBV10-3 combines with J gene TRBJ1-4; possible D gene TRBD1, 5 bases. Trimming took off 0 bases at V and 8 bases at J, with 13 bases between the two ends. The CDR3 loop spans 15 amino acids. Per germline, CDR1 ENHRY and CDR2 SYGVKD.

This clonotype was observed a handful of times. The rearrangement links TRBV5-1 to TRBJ2-4; D gene unclear. The V end lost 0 bases, the J end lost 2 bases, and 6 bases lay between the germline ends. This CDR3 is built from 14 residues. CDR1 is SGHRS, CDR2 YFSETQ, per germline. In DNA, the CDR3 is TGCGCCAGCAGCTTGGAGGGTCCCAAAAACATTCAGTACTTC. Its translation is CASSLEGPKNIQYF.

The chain uses TRBV11-2 and TRBJ1-3; the D is unclear. There are 15 residues in the CDR3. Germline V gene sequence: CDR1 SGHAT, CDR2 FQNNGV. Trimming removed 1 base from V and 2 bases from J, with 9 bases in between. CDR3 nucleotide sequence: TGTGCCAGCAGCTTAGGCAGGAGCGCTGGAAACACCATATATTTT. It specifies CASSLGRSAGNTIYF.

This clonotype was seen ten or more times. This rearrangement joins TRBV4-1 to TRBJ2-7; D might be TRBD2 (5 bases). Germline V gene sequence: CDR1 MGHRA, CDR2 YSYEKL. The CDR3 totals 14 residues. Trimming cost V 0 bases and J 1 base, with 7 bases left between them. Here the CDR3 DNA reads TGCGCCAGCAGCCAAGACCGGGGATCCTACGAGCAGTACGTC. Its translation is CASSQDRGSYEQYV.

This clonotype was picked up a small number of times. The CDR3 coding sequence is TGTGCCAGCAGTTTAGGGGGTGGACGAGGACAGCCCCAGCATTTT. Translated, it gives CASSLGGGRGQPQHF. This chain joins TRBV12-3 or TRBV12-4 and TRBJ1-5, with unresolved D. Trimming removed 1 base from V and 7 bases from J, with 14 bases in between. This CDR3 is 15 amino acids long.

This clonotype was counted a few times. This chain links TRBV4-1 with TRBJ2-7; perhaps TRBD1 as D (6 bases). CDR1 is MGHRA, CDR2 YSYEKL, per germline. Trimming took 1 base from V and 3 from J, leaving 13 bases between them. This CDR3 has 15 amino acids. Here the CDR3 reads CASSQGSGHLYEQYF. In DNA form, the CDR3 reads TGCGCCAGCAGCCAAGGGTCGGGACACCTCTACGAGCAGTACTTC.

The V and J genes are TRBV4-1 and TRBJ2-4; D is unclear. CDR1 is MGHRA and CDR2 is YSYEKL in the germline V gene. V was clipped by 5 bases and J by 7 bases, with 15 bases between them. This CDR3 has 14 residues. The CDR3 DNA reads TGCGCCAGCAGCGCTGGAGCCGACGGTAACATTCAGTACTTC. It encodes CASSAGADGNIQYF.

The chain links TRBV4-3 to TRBJ2-7; 7 nucleotides align to TRBD1. After removal of 1 base from V and 4 bases from J, the junction contained 7 bases not matched to a gene. Germline V gene data show CDR1 as LGHNA and CDR2 as YSLEER. The CDR3 sequence is 15 residues long. The CDR3 DNA sequence: TGCGCCAGCAGCCAAGGGGTTTCAGGGGGTTACGAGCAGTACTTC. Amino acids: CASSQGVSGGYEQYF.

This clonotype appeared once. The chain joins TRBV19 to TRBJ2-1; perhaps TRBD2 as D (7 bases). Per the germline V gene, CDR1 is LNHDA and CDR2 is SQIVND (reference sequence). The CDR3 has 16 residues. Trimming removed 5 bases from V and 4 bases from J, with 18 bases in between. The DNA of the CDR3 is TGTGCCAGTAGTGGCCCAAGGGGGGGGCTATACAATGAGCAGTTCTTC. This codes for CASSGPRGGLYNEQFF.

The chain combines TRBV15 with TRBJ2-2; perhaps D is TRBD1 or TRBD2 (6 bases each). The CDR3 has 16 amino acids. The ends were cut back, 0 bases at V and 3 bases at J, with 11 bases in the middle. Germline CDR1 LNHNV, CDR2 YYDKDF (reference sequence). CDR3 DNA: TGTGCCACCAGCAGAGATACGGGGGCCGACACCGGGGAGCTGTTTTTT. Its translation: CATSRDTGADTGELFF.

This clonotype was counted only a few times. The CDR3 sequence is CASSPGLADNTGELFF. CDR3 sequence (DNA): TGTGCCAGCAGCCCCGGACTAGCGGATAACACCGGGGAGCTGTTTTTT. The V call is TRBV4-2, the J call TRBJ2-2, with 10 positions matching TRBD2. After removal of 4 bases from V and 2 bases from J, the junction contained 4 bases not matched to a gene. This CDR3 is built from 16 residues. Germline V gene lookup returns CDR1 LGHNA and CDR2 YNFKEQ.

J is TRBJ2-1 and V is TRBV6-5; 7 nucleotides line up with TRBD1. Germline V gene sequence: CDR1 MNHEY, CDR2 SVGAGI. The CDR3 is 16 amino acids. V dropped 2 bases and J dropped 3; count of bases not matched to a gene: 7. DNA for the CDR3: TGTGCCAGCAGTTACGGTTCGGACAGGTTCTACAATGAGCAGTTCTTC. Translating it yields CASSYGSDRFYNEQFF.

This clonotype has more than one count but fewer than ten. The chain has TRBV5-4 and TRBJ2-7; D call uncertain. The germline V gene has CDR1 SGHNT and CDR2 YYREEE (reference sequence). V gave up 0 bases and J gave up 4 bases, with 11 bases separating them. CDR3 length: 14 residues. The chain's CDR3 is CASSLDAGPYEQYV. Here the CDR3 DNA reads TGTGCCAGCAGCTTGGATGCAGGACCGTACGAGCAGTACGTC.

This CDR3 reads CASSPRQGPAPLHF. CDR3 sequence (DNA): TGCGCCAGCAGCCCAAGACAGGGACCCGCGCCCCTCCACTTT. The chain carries TRBV4-1 and TRBJ1-6; 7 positions match TRBD1. V lost 4 bases to trimming and J lost 13 bases; unmatched junction nucleotides: 10. The CDR3 is 14 residues long. Looked up from germline, CDR1 is MGHRA and CDR2 is YSYEKL.

The chain recombines TRBV11-2 with TRBJ2-4; unclear D gene. Germline CDR1 is SGHAT and CDR2 is FQNNGV. V dropped 4 bases and J dropped 0 bases, with 7 bases sitting between them. CDR3 size: 14 residues. CDR3 sequence: CASSSVLAKNIQYF. The DNA of the CDR3 is TGTGCCAGCAGCTCGGTCTTAGCCAAAAACATTCAGTACTTC.

In this sample, this clonotype turned up many times. J is TRBJ1-5 and V is TRBV6-1, with a tentative D call TRBD1 (5 bases). This CDR3 region has 18 residues. The V and J ends lost 1 base and 0 bases respectively, with 16 bases between them. Germline CDR1 reads MNHNS; CDR2 reads SASEGT. The CDR3 region is CASSEGGASLYSNQPQHF. CDR3 nucleotide sequence: TGTGCCAGCAGTGAAGGGGGCGCGTCCCTCTATAGCAATCAGCCCCAGCATTTT.

The V gene is TRBV4-1, the J gene TRBJ1-1, with a tentative D call TRBD1 (5 bases). This CDR3 spans 16 amino acids. V gave up 1 base and J gave up 1 base, with 13 bases separating them. The germline V gene encodes CDR1 MGHRA and CDR2 YSYEKL. In nucleotides, the CDR3 is TGCGCCAGCAGCCAAGGTCAGGGACGGGGGAACACTGAAGCTTTCTTT. Translation: CASSQGQGRGNTEAFF.